The 10 T cell receptor beta chains presented below share a single source sample, sequenced in a study of regulatory T cells in long-lasting Graves disease. CDR3-region Arm-PCR and iRepertoire HTBI primers produced the TCR beta libraries. TCRdb recomputed calls from the multiplex PCR reads with MiXCR, one row per CDR3 protein. The sample carries roughly 420,000 distinct CDR3 sequences, roughly 15% recorded once. Noted time point: newly diagnosed GD, antithyroid drugs for less than 3 months. Extracted PBMC RNA gave rise to the TCR library. The sample in question was peripheral blood mononuclear cells (PBMCs), obtained at new diagnosis, from a patient treated with antithyroid drugs. The receptor set was obtained from a female donor with Graves disease.

As concerns this clonotype: Likely a read error: the CDR3 ends without its conserved phenylalanine or tryptophan. The chain is built from TRBV6-1 and TRBJ2-3; 8 bases align to TRBD2. The CDR3 totals 18 residues. With 10 bases clipped from V and 6 bases from J, the junction kept 24 bases outside the gene matches. From germline, CDR1 is MNHNS and CDR2 SASEGT. For the CDR3, the DNA is TGTGCCATACATACCGGGGGGGCTGGCGGGAGTGGTAGGGATACGCAGTATTCT. Amino acid sequence: CAIHTGGAGGSGRDTQYS.

The gene calls are TRBV5-5 and TRBJ1-1, with a possible D match to TRBD1 (6 bases). The CDR3 extends over 15 amino acids. V was pared by 2 bases and J by 0 bases, with 11 bases between. Germline V lookup: CDR1 SGHKS, CDR2 YYEKEE (reference sequence). Written as DNA, the CDR3 is TGTGCCAGCAGCTTTATAGGGGGGGTGAACACTGAAGCTTTCTTT. Amino acids: CASSFIGGVNTEAFF.

Many counts were recorded for this clonotype. V is TRBV24-1 and J is TRBJ2-2; 15 positions match TRBD2. V lost 4 bases, J lost 2 bases, and 7 bases stayed unmatched. Per germline, CDR1 KGHDR and CDR2 SFDVKD. CDR3 length equals 19 residues. The CDR3 DNA sequence: TGTGCCACCAGTGAACCGGGACTAGCGGGAGGCCTAAACACCGGGGAGCTGTTTTTT. Translated: CATSEPGLAGGLNTGELFF.

This clonotype has a handful of counts. The chain joins TRBV6-1 to TRBJ1-2; 8 nucleotides agree with TRBD1. CDR3 length: 16 amino acids. Germline lookup yields CDR1 MNHNS and CDR2 SASEGT. Trimming removed 7 bases from V and 1 base from J; junction bases left unmatched: 11. The CDR3 DNA sequence: TGTGCCAGCACCCCCAGGGGGCTGCGAATTAACTATGGCTACACCTTC. Encoded protein: CASTPRGLRINYGYTF.

This clonotype occurred a few times. The chain combines TRBV6-1 with TRBJ2-1; no reliable D call. Trimming left V 5 bases short and J 8 bases short, with 10 bases between. This CDR3 spans 12 amino acids. Germline CDR1 is MNHNS and CDR2 is SASEGT. The CDR3 DNA reads as TGTGCCAGCAGTCCCGTAGCTGATGAGCAGTTCTTC. Translation gives CASSPVADEQFF.

This chain connects TRBV11-2 to TRBJ2-1; TRBD2 might be the D (5 bases). V lost 5 bases and J lost 6, with 14 bases in between. Germline assignment: CDR1 SGHAT and CDR2 FQNNGV. CDR3 length: 14 amino acids. This chain's CDR3 is CASSLGGAVNEQFF. The CDR3 DNA reads as TGTGCCAGCAGCCTCGGTGGAGCGGTCAATGAGCAGTTCTTC.

This clonotype was observed many times. The chain carries TRBV3-1 and TRBJ1-4; D unclear. CDR3 length: 15 amino acids. Germline values: CDR1 LGHDT, CDR2 YNNKEL (reference sequence). V lost 0 bases to trimming and J lost 0 bases, with 5 bases between them. For the CDR3, the DNA is TGTGCCAGCAGCCAAGAGGGTACAACTAATGAAAAACTGTTTTTT. Translation gives CASSQEGTTNEKLFF.

The chain joins TRBV7-2 to TRBJ2-7; 7 bases align to TRBD2. J lost 0 bases, V lost 11 bases, and 13 bases had no gene match. The CDR3 extends over 15 amino acids. Per the germline V gene, CDR1 is SGHTA and CDR2 is FQGNSA. CDR3 loop: CACSSGLADSYEQYF. Here the CDR3 DNA reads TGTGCCTGCTCCTCGGGGCTAGCGGACTCCTACGAGCAGTACTTC.

This clonotype was counted only a few times. The rearrangement joins TRBV6-2 or TRBV6-3 to TRBJ1-5; possible D gene TRBD1, 5 bases. Trimming removed 4 bases at V and 1 base at J, with 11 bases between. Per germline, CDR1 MNHEY and CDR2 SVGEGT. The CDR3 is 15 residues long. The CDR3: CASSSLRDSNQPQHF. The CDR3 DNA is TGTGCCAGCAGTTCCCTCCGGGACAGCAATCAGCCCCAGCATTTT.

This rearrangement joins TRBV30 to TRBJ1-6, with TRBD1 identical over 8 bases. Germline CDR1 and CDR2: GTSNPN and SVGIG (reference sequence). The CDR3 is 14 amino acids. The J segment lost 4 bases and the V segment lost 8 bases, leaving 7 bases of the junction unmatched. CDR3 in DNA: TGTGCCCGCGGACAGGGCACGTATAATTCACCCCTCCACTTT. Translation gives CARGQGTYNSPLHF.